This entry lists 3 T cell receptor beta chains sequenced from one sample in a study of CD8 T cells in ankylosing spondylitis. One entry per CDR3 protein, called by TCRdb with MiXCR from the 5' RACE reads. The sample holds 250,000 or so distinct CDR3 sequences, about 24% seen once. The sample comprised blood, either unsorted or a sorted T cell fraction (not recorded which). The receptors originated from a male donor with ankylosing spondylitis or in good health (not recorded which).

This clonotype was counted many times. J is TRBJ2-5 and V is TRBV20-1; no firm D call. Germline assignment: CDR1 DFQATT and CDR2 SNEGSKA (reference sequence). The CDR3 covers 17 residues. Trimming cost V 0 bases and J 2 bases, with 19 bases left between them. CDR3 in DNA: TGCAGTGCTAGAGATCTTAGGAGCAGGAGCCATCAAGAGACCCAGTACTTC. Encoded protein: CSARDLRSRSHQETQYF.

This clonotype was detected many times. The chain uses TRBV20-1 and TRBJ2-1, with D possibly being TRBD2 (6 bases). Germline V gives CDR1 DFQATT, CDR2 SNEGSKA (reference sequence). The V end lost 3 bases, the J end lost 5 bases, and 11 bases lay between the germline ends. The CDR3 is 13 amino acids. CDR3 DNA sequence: TGCAGTGCTAGCCGGGACTTTGACAATGAGCAGTTCTTC. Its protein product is CSASRDFDNEQFF.

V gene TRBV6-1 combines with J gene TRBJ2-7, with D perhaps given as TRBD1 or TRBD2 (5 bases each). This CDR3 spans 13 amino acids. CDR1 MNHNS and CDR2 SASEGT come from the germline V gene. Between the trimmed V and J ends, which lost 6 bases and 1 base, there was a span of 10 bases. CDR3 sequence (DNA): TGTGCCAGCAGCCGGGACCGTTCCTACGAGCAGTACTTC. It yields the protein CASSRDRSYEQYF.